Below, one T cell receptor beta chain is given with its context. The entry originates in a study of chemoradiotherapy in HPV16-positive cancers. Study background: Candidate HPV-specific clones and shared TCR motifs came from a couple of HPV16-positive patients.

Method: immunoSEQ multiplex PCR; TCRdb's copy keeps in-frame clones and lacks some. The table includes tens of thousands of clones, around 90% detected once. Deletions cut 2 bases from V and 2 bases from J, with 12 bases between. Germline values: CDR1 KGHSH, CDR2 LQKENI. The CDR3 runs 16 residues. The TCR originated in a human donor with HPV-associated anogenital cancer. The rearrangement joins TRBV18 to TRBJ2-2; D tentatively fits TRBD1 or TRBD2 (5 bases each). Specimen: blood, collected from a patient who underwent chemoradiotherapy. The CDR3 region has the DNA TGTGCCAGCTCACCAAGGGACGGTCTAAACACCGGGGAGCTGTTTTTT. Its protein product is CASSPRDGLNTGELFF.